The clone carrying this TCR beta chain was counted ten times or more. Its specificity is unknown. These data come from a study of T cell repertoires in cytomegalovirus infection. Study-level information: Recently identified HLA-C-restricted CMV epitopes were used, and well-studied HLA-B-restricted CMV epitopes were used as well. Study observations and caveats: The ex vivo response was dominated by HLA-C-restricted CMV-specific TCR beta clonotypes.

J was trimmed by 7 bases and V by 3 bases; bases with no gene match: 8. Per the germline V gene, CDR1 is SGDLS and CDR2 is YYNGEE. There are 16 residues in the CDR3. Using its own MiXCR run on the reads, TCRdb lists one record per CDR3 protein. The top ten clones hold about an eighth of a sample with some 310,000 distinct CDR3 sequences, approximately 25% of them seen once. The sample consisted of cultured PBMCs, taken from culture after CMV antigen stimulation. This chain uses TRBV9 with TRBJ1-4; 11 nucleotides agree with TRBD1. The TCR sequence derives from a human donor in good health (CMV status not recorded). Some clones in this sample may be carry-over from other donors' samples. The CDR3 DNA sequence: TGTGCCAGCAGCGAATGGACAGGGGGCGGAGGTGAAAAACTGTTTTTT. Amino acids: CASSEWTGGGGEKLFF.